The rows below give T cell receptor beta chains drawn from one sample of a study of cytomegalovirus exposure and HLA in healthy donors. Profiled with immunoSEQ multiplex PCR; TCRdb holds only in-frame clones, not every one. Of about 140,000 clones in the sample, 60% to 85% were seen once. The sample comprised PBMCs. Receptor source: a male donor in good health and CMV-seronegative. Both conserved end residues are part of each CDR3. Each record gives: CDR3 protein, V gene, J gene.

CAWKLPGELFF	TRBV30	TRBJ2-2
CASSLGTGGRISYEQYF	TRBV5-4	TRBJ2-7
CASSPLATGPPIAEAFF	TRBV18	TRBJ1-1
CASSQEGSGGNEQYF	TRBV4-1	TRBJ2-7
CASSPGGEGDQPQHF	TRBV5-1	TRBJ1-5
CASSQGFLGSGGRQTGELFF	TRBV4-3	TRBJ2-2
CAWSPQGNRPQHF	TRBV30	TRBJ1-5
CASSFGTGTEAFF	TRBV5-6	TRBJ1-1
CASSGRDRGTHEQYF	TRBV7-9	TRBJ2-7
CASITGGWTEAFF	TRBV2	TRBJ1-1
CASNGLATDTQYF	TRBV4-1	TRBJ2-3
CASSPQGARGGELFF	TRBV7-7	TRBJ2-2